One and the same sample provided the 3 T cell receptor beta chains below, sequenced in a study of PD-L1 blockade in urothelial cancer (dated by TCRdb to about 2017). The label giving this sample's time point can be read as: peripheral blood 6 weeks after treatment start. The library was made by the immunoSEQ multiplex PCR assay. The clones in this table, taken by TCRdb from immuneACCESS, are in-frame only. Not every clone is retained; where verified, under half of the shortfall comes from an unresolved V gene, and the cause of the rest is unknown. The sample records roughly 40,000 clones, about 89% of which are singletons. Approximately 7.5% of the sample belongs to the ten largest clones. The specimen comprised PBMCs, sampled around atezolizumab (anti-PD-L1) treatment. The receptors here all came from a man aged 70-80 years with urothelial cancer.

V gene TRBV5-6 combines with J gene TRBJ2-6, with TRBD1 matching over 7 bases. V shed 1 base and J 0 bases; nucleotides not matched to a gene: 7. There are 18 residues in the CDR3. Germline assignment: CDR1 SGHDT and CDR2 YYEEEE. CDR3 DNA: TGTGCCAGCAGCTTGCTAGGGGGCTCTAGCTCTGGGGCCAACGTCCTGACTTTC. The encoded protein is CASSLLGGSSSGANVLTF.

The chain is built from TRBV5-6 and TRBJ2-3, with 11 bases lining up with TRBD2. The CDR3 is 16 amino acids. CDR1 and CDR2 from the germline V gene are SGHDT and YYEEEE. V was clipped by 4 bases and J by 0 bases; unmatched bases: 4. CDR3: CASSTGLADSTDTQYF. Written as DNA, the CDR3 is TGTGCCAGCAGCACGGGACTAGCGGATAGCACAGATACGCAGTATTTT.

The V call is TRBV11-3, the J call TRBJ2-1; no firm D call. Germline assignment: CDR1 SGHNT and CDR2 YENEEA. This CDR3 has 11 amino acids. The V and J ends lost 5 bases and 13 bases respectively, with 12 bases between them. CDR3 sequence reads: CASSPPPGQFF. The CDR3 region has the DNA TGTGCCAGCAGCCCTCCTCCCGGTCAGTTCTTC.